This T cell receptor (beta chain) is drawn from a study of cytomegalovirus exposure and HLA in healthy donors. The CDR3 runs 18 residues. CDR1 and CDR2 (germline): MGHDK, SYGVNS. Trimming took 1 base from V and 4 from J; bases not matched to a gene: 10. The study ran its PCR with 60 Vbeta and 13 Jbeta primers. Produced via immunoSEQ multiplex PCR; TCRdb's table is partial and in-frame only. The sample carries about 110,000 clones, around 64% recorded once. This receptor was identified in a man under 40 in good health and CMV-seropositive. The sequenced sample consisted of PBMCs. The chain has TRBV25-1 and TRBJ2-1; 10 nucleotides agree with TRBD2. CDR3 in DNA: TGTGCCAGCAGTGAATCAACAATAGCGGGAGGCTCATACAATGAGCAGTTCTTC. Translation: CASSESTIAGGSYNEQFF.